This entry concerns a single TCR beta chain. The sample is drawn from a study of blood T cells in healthy people across ages. Looked up from germline, CDR1 is DFQATT and CDR2 is SNEGSKA (reference sequence). This CDR3 contains 15 residues. J gave up 1 base and V 3 bases, and 7 bases lay outside the gene matches. Using a J-beta primer mix together with a sample-barcoded 5' primer, a second PCR was run for roughly 7 to 12 cycles. TCRdb analysed the 5' RACE reads with MiXCR anew, one entry per CDR3 protein. The table shows roughly 800,000 distinct CDR3 sequences, with 25% occurring only once. The same data also contributed to another study, on T cells of mothers and their children.

Sequencing used blood. The chain carries TRBV20-1 and TRBJ1-1; 8 bases are a match to TRBD1. The source of this sequence is a boy between 10 and 17 years old in good health. The CDR3: CSASPRTGWNTEAFF. For the CDR3, the DNA is TGCAGTGCTAGCCCCAGGACAGGGTGGAACACTGAAGCTTTCTTT.